This T cell receptor (beta chain) was captured by sequencing in a study of blood T cell repertoires in COVID-19. Background on the study: Acute-phase and convalescent COVID-19 samples originated in the United States, Italy and Spain. In each case, the material was cDNA or gDNA derived from T cells, B-cell-depleted T cells, or PBMCs.

The CDR3 has 15 amino acids. Germline V gene data show CDR1 as SGHRS and CDR2 as YFSETQ. The ends were cut back, 4 bases at V and 1 base at J, with 13 bases in the middle. In the authors' methods: Cell counts per sample came from amplifying reference gene primers. The table came from immunoSEQ multiplex PCR; TCRdb's copy has only in-frame clones and leaves some out. From that table come the V and J calls and clone size; the DNA was used to work out D and trimming. Here the sample spans around 200,000 clones, roughly 89% being singletons. Sequencing was done on a sample of peripheral blood. The receptor was derived from a man younger than 35 with active or convalescent COVID-19. The chain recombines TRBV5-1 with TRBJ2-3; possibly TRBD2 for D (6 bases). CDR3 in amino acids: CASSVLAVGTDTQYF. CDR3 DNA sequence: TGCGCCAGCAGCGTTTTAGCGGTAGGCACAGATACGCAGTATTTT.